These 5 T cell receptor gamma chains were all obtained from the same sample, sequenced in a study of Vδ1+ human thymocytes (dated by TCRdb to 2016 to 2019). The research as a whole found: Unlike the oligoclonal repertoires in peripheral blood, the thymic TRG and TRD repertoires appeared highly polyclonal, with Gaussian CDR3 length distributions.

Reads for this sample came from an Illumina MiSeq. RNA extraction was performed with the RNeasy mini kit, and reverse transcription was done with Superscript III. CDR3 amplicons were generated by multiplex PCR with pooled V-gene forward primers and a constant-region reverse primer carrying Illumina adaptor overhangs. After TCRdb called clones again from the public reads with CATT, rows with identical DNA were merged. This sample has around 30,000 gamma-chain clones in its table, and around 20% of those were observed once. The leading ten clones occupy less than 2% of the sample. These TCRs' antigens remain unknown. The sequenced sample was Vdelta1+ gamma-delta thymocytes from the thymus. This sample's cell subset or site label indicates: FACS-sorted CD3+ TCRalphabeta- TCRVdelta1+ TCRVdelta2- thymocytes. These receptors all come from a boy under two years old who had congenital heart surgery.

This clone was seen only a few times. The chain uses TRGV5 and TRGJ1 or TRGJ2. Unmatched junction bases numbered 6, after V lost 3 bases and J lost 10 bases. Germline V gives CDR1 VINAFY, CDR2 YDVSNSKD. CDR3 length equals 11 residues. CDR3 in DNA: TGTGCCACCTGGGACTGTAGGAAGAAACTCTTT. It specifies CATWDCRKKLF.

The V call is TRGV8, the J call TRGJP2. The CDR3 consists of 16 residues. Losses at the gene ends were 2 bases for V and 6 bases for J; bases not matched to a gene: 12. Germline V gives CDR1 VENAVY, CDR2 YDSYNSRV. CDR3 nucleotides: TGTGCCACCTGGGATACGTTGGGCGGGGGTGATTGGATCAAGACGTTT. It translates to CATWDTLGGGDWIKTF.

This clone was counted only a few times. This chain links TRGV5 with TRGJ1 or TRGJ2. The germline CDR1 and CDR2 sequences are VINAFY and YDVSNSKD. This CDR3 has 14 residues. J lost 4 bases, V lost 0 bases, and 6 bases had no gene match. This CDR3 is CATWDRSRYYKKLF. The CDR3 DNA reads TGTGCCACCTGGGACAGGTCCAGGTATTATAAGAAACTCTTT.

This clone qualifies as medium-sized (0.01 to 0.1%). Other DNA sequences in this specimen translate into the identical CDR3. The rearrangement uses TRGV2 and TRGJ1 or TRGJ2. Germline-derived CDR1 and CDR2 are EGSNGY and YDSYNSKV. The trim removed 0 bases at V and 7 bases at J, leaving 6 bases unmatched. The CDR3 spans 13 residues. The CDR3 sequence is CATWDGPGYKKLF. The CDR3 DNA reads TGTGCCACCTGGGACGGGCCGGGGTATAAGAAACTCTTT.

This sequence joins TRGV2 and TRGJ1 or TRGJ2. CDR1 EGSNGY and CDR2 YDSYNSKV come from the germline V gene. The CDR3 consists of 13 residues. The V gene end was trimmed by 2 bases and the J gene end by 3 bases; junction bases not matched to a gene: 4. CDR3 loop: CATWDESYYKKLF. The DNA for the CDR3 is TGTGCCACCTGGGACGAATCTTATTATAAGAAACTCTTT.